Following are 26 T cell receptor beta chains from one sample sequenced in a study of CD8+ T cells in alopecia areata. RNA was extracted and reverse transcribed into cDNA as the sequencing template. Produced via immunoSEQ multiplex PCR; TCRdb's table is partial and in-frame only. The specimen has around 300,000 clones, none found just once. The authors sorted pooled cutaneous lymph node cells using CD4, CD8alpha, NKG2D, NKG2ACE and other markers. The specimen sequenced was CD4+ T cells sorted from a lymph node. These receptors were taken from a C3H/HeJ mouse with alopecia areata. The mice in this strain carry MHC haplotype H2-k.

As concerns this clone: Gene names are the mouse ones. Sequencing ends 4 residues short of the CDR3 end; the germline J gene provides the rest. This sequence joins TRBV17 and TRBJ2-7, with TRBD1 matching 8 bases. The CDR3 is 12 amino acids. Germline V gene data show CDR1 as MNHDT and CDR2 as YYDKIL. CDR3 bases read: TGTGCTAGCAGTGAGACAGGGGAT. Protein product: CASSETGD. The whole CDR3 protein reads CASSETGDEQYF.

With regard to this clone: Germline and genes here are mouse. The read halts 4 residues ahead of the CDR3 end, with the missing end drawn from the germline J gene. The same CDR3 arises from other DNA sequences in this sample as well. This rearrangement joins TRBV13-3 to TRBJ1-2; weak D call: TRBD1 (5 bases). The germline V gene encodes CDR1 NNHDY and CDR2 SYVADS. Trimming left V 5 bases short and J 1 base short, with 9 bases between. This CDR3 has 13 amino acids. CDR3 amino acids: CASSPQGNSDYTF. The DNA read from the CDR3 is TGTGCCAGCAGCCCTCAGGGAAACTCC.

This clone was detected a few times. Each gene name is a mouse one. The CDR3 extends 4 residues past the end of the read, so its final part is completed from the germline J gene. The V call is TRBV1, the J call TRBJ2-3, with 8 bases matching TRBD2. CDR3 size: 15 residues. The V and J ends lost 4 bases and 1 base, in that order; junction bases with no gene match: 4. Germline values: CDR1 NSQYPW, CDR2 LRSPGD (reference sequence). CDR3 in amino acids: CTCSVPGLGAETLYF. The CDR3 bases that were read are TGCACCTGCAGTGTTCCGGGACTGGGTGCAGAA.

Comments on this clone: Mouse germline and gene names are used. The CDR3 end lies 4 residues beyond the end of the read and is filled in from the germline J gene. V is TRBV13-2 and J is TRBJ2-2, with 9 bases matching TRBD2. V shed 3 bases, J shed 3 bases, and the junction held 3 bases outside the gene matches. The CDR3 covers 15 residues. In germline, CDR1 is NNHNN, CDR2 SYGAGS (reference sequence). The CDR3 bases that were read are TGTGCCAGCGGTGCGTCTGGGGGGGACACCGGG. This codes for CASGASGGDTG. The entire CDR3 reads CASGASGGDTGQLYF.

This clone appeared a few times. Gene names denote mouse genes. The covered CDR3 bases are TGTGCCAGCAGTATAAGGGACAGATACTATAATTCGCCC. The encoded protein is CASSIRDRYYNSP. The entire CDR3 sequence reads CASSIRDRYYNSPLYF. The chain carries TRBV19 and TRBJ1-6, with 7 positions matching TRBD1. The read terminates 3 residues ahead of where the CDR3 ends, so the germline J gene completes it. TRBJ1-6 is treated as an ORF (open reading frame) with a function not yet certain. From germline, CDR1 is FNHDT and CDR2 SITEND (reference sequence). V trimming: 1 base; J trimming: 3 bases; junction bases outside the gene matches: 4. This CDR3 region has 16 residues.

This clone has just a few counts. Any gene name here is a mouse gene name. The read falls 4 residues short of the CDR3 end, and the missing part is taken from the germline J gene. The chain employs TRBV13-1 and TRBJ2-5; D gene uncertain. Germline V lookup: CDR1 NSHNY, CDR2 SYGAGN. This CDR3 contains 13 residues. The sequenced part of the CDR3 DNA is TGTGCCAGCAGTGATGCCAGGAAAGAC. It specifies CASSDARKD. The CDR3, in full, reads CASSDARKDTQYF.

A note on this clone: The listed genes are named as in mouse. Coverage ceases 4 residues before the CDR3 finishes, and the germline J gene fills in the end. The V and J genes are TRBV13-1 and TRBJ2-2; a possible D gene is TRBD2 (6 bases). CDR1 is NSHNY, CDR2 SYGAGN, per germline. The CDR3 extends over 15 amino acids. V lost 5 bases and J lost 0, with 11 bases in between. The CDR3 is CASSTGRANTGQLYF. CDR3 DNA (partial): TGTGCCAGCAGCACTGGGAGAGCAAACACCGGG.

Worth noting for this clone: Mouse gene names and germline throughout. The CDR3 extends 4 residues past the end of the read, so its final part is completed from the germline J gene. The chain has TRBV13-3 and TRBJ1-2, with 7 nucleotides matching TRBD1. V lost 0 bases and J lost 2; bases outside the gene matches: 1. The CDR3 runs to 14 residues. From germline, CDR1 is NNHDY and CDR2 SYVADS. CDR3 bases read: TGTGCCAGCAGTGATGTAGGGGGCAACTCC. Its translation is CASSDVGGNS. The complete CDR3 reads CASSDVGGNSDYTF.

A word on this clone: Each gene name is a mouse one. The read ends 4 residues before the CDR3 terminus; that terminus is restored from the germline J gene. The chain carries TRBV13-2 and TRBJ2-3; D is perhaps TRBD1 (6 bases). This CDR3 contains 13 residues. Per the germline V gene, CDR1 is NNHNN and CDR2 is SYGAGS (reference sequence). V was cut by 6 bases and J by 1 base, with 9 bases left in between. Incomplete CDR3 DNA: TGTGCCAGCGCCCGACAGGGTGCAGAA. Translated, it gives CASARQGAE. The entire CDR3 protein is CASARQGAETLYF.

There are a few counts of this clone. Gene and germline names: mouse. Read coverage stops 4 residues before the CDR3 terminus; the germline J gene supplies the remainder. Other DNA sequences in this sample translate to the same CDR3. The chain joins TRBV1 to TRBJ2-3; D perhaps matches TRBD2 (7 bases). The CDR3 loop spans 15 amino acids. Germline CDR1 NSQYPW, CDR2 LRSPGD (reference sequence). Trimming left V 3 bases short and J 1 base short, with 11 bases between. CDR3 DNA, as far as it was read: TGCACCTGCAGTGCGAGGGGGGCGCGTGCAGAA. This gives the protein CTCSARGARAE. The complete CDR3 sequence is CTCSARGARAETLYF.

This clone has a handful of counts. Each gene name is a mouse one. The read gets to within 4 residues of the CDR3 end, and the germline J gene fills in the rest. The rearrangement uses TRBV5 and TRBJ1-1; no clear D. This CDR3 has 12 amino acids. Germline V gene lookup returns CDR1 LGHNA and CDR2 YNLKQL (reference sequence). The CDR3 bases that were read are TGTGCCAGCAGCCAAGGCAGGACA. It is translated as CASSQGRT. The CDR3 in its entirety is CASSQGRTEVFF.

This clone was counted only a few times. Gene names and germline match the mouse. The DNA ends 3 residues before the CDR3 does, and the rest of the CDR3 is filled in from the germline J gene. The rearrangement uses TRBV31 and TRBJ1-6; 8 positions agree with TRBD1. TRBJ1-6 is filed as an ORF, its function uncertain. The CDR3 spans 16 residues. CDR1 is GKSSPN and CDR2 is SITVG in the germline V gene. Trimming removed 0 bases from V and 4 bases from J; junction bases left unmatched: 5. The CDR3 spells CAWSLRQGAYNSPLYF. The covered CDR3 bases are TGTGCCTGGAGTCTACGGCAGGGGGCGTATAATTCGCCC.

This clone was observed many times. Genes here carry mouse names. The read ends 4 residues early relative to the CDR3; the germline J gene fills the gap. The rearrangement links TRBV17 to TRBJ2-3, with D unresolved. Germline V gene lookup returns CDR1 MNHDT and CDR2 YYDKIL. V lost 1 base and J 4 bases, leaving 6 bases between the germline ends. The CDR3 sequence is 13 residues long. CDR3 DNA (partial): TGTGCTAGCAGTAGAGCGACTCCAGAA. Translation gives CASSRATPE. The CDR3 reads in full as CASSRATPETLYF.

About this clone itself: The germline and genes are mouse ones. Read data end 4 residues before the CDR3 end; the end is taken from the germline J gene. The identical CDR3 is also encoded by other nucleotide sequences in the sample. This sequence joins TRBV13-1 and TRBJ2-7; 7 bases line up with TRBD2. V lost 3 bases to trimming and J lost 2 bases; unmatched junction nucleotides: 2. CDR1 and CDR2 from the germline V gene are NSHNY and SYGAGN. The CDR3 spans 13 residues. The CDR3 spells CASSGTGAYEQYF. CDR3 DNA (partial): TGTGCCAGCAGTGGGACTGGCGCCTAT.

Of note for this clone: Gene names follow the mouse nomenclature. The missing CDR3 end, 4 residues past where the read stops, is filled in from the germline J gene. V is TRBV13-1 and J is TRBJ2-5, with 9 bases aligning to TRBD1. Germline values: CDR1 NSHNY, CDR2 SYGAGN. This CDR3 has 15 residues. This CDR3 is CASRAPRDRVDTQYF. Partial CDR3 DNA: TGTGCCAGCAGGGCCCCCCGGGACAGGGTCGAC.

This clone was picked up a small number of times. Gene names and germline match the mouse. Sequencing ends 4 residues short of the CDR3 end; the germline J gene provides the rest. V usage is TRBV1 and J usage is TRBJ2-3, with D maybe TRBD1 (5 bases). Trimming removed 3 bases at V and 2 bases at J, with 9 bases between. Germline CDR1 and CDR2: NSQYPW and LRSPGD (reference sequence). CDR3 length: 14 residues. CDR3 bases read: TGCACCTGCAGTGCGGAGGGGATTGCAGAA. Translation: CTCSAEGIAE. The whole CDR3 protein is CTCSAEGIAETLYF. The whole variable domain, remainder taken from reference TRBV1 and TRBJ2-3, is VTLLEQNPRWRLVPRGQAVNLRCILKNSQYPWMSWYQQDLQKQLQWLFTLRSPGDKEVKSLPGADYLATRVTDTELRLQVANMSQGRTLYCTCSAEGIAETLYFGSGTRLTVL.

Turning to this clone: The genes are named according to mouse. The CDR3 bases that were read are TGTGCCAGCAGAACCCAGGGGGCGGCA. Its translation is CASRTQGAA. The entire CDR3 reads CASRTQGAAEVFF. The chain has TRBV13-1 and TRBJ1-1; 8 bases align to TRBD1. The CDR3 end falls 4 residues outside the read, so it is completed with the germline J gene. CDR3 length equals 13 residues. CDR1 and CDR2 (germline): NSHNY, SYGAGN.

This clone was observed at least ten times. The gene symbols are mouse symbols. The read stops 4 residues short of the end of the CDR3; the missing end is completed from the germline J gene. The chain recombines TRBV19 with TRBJ2-5, with D perhaps matching TRBD1 (6 bases). CDR1 is FNHDT and CDR2 is SITEND in the germline V gene (reference sequence). This CDR3 has 13 residues. The CDR3 bases that were read are TGTGCCAGCAGTCCCCAGGGGAAAGAC. This codes for CASSPQGKD. The whole CDR3 protein reads CASSPQGKDTQYF.

For this clone: The listed genes are named as in mouse. The read gets to within 4 residues of the CDR3 end, and the germline J gene fills in the rest. The gene calls are TRBV19 and TRBJ1-2; 8 bases fit TRBD1. This CDR3 has 13 residues. Germline loops: CDR1 FNHDT, CDR2 SITEND (reference sequence). V trimming: 5 bases; J trimming: 3 bases; junction bases outside the gene matches: 3. The CDR3 DNA, read in part, is TGTGCCAGCAGCAGGACAGGGTACTCC. Amino acids: CASSRTGYS. The whole CDR3 protein is CASSRTGYSDYTF. Looking up the rest from reference TRBV19 and TRBJ1-2 gives the full variable domain: GGIITQTPKFLIGQEGQKLTLKCQQNFNHDTMYWYRQDSGKGLRLIYYSITENDLQKGDLSEGYDASREKKSSFSLTVTSAQKNEMAVFLCASSRTGYSDYTFGSGTRLLVI.

As for this clone: Gene names are the mouse ones. CDR3 loop: CASSDRGNSYNSPLYF. CDR3 DNA (partial): TGTGCTAGCAGTGACAGGGGGAATTCCTATAATTCGCCC. J is TRBJ1-6 and V is TRBV29; 9 positions agree with TRBD1. With the read ending 3 residues before the CDR3 end, the germline J gene is used to fill in that end. TRBJ1-6 is treated as an ORF (open reading frame) with a function not yet certain. The V gene end was trimmed by 5 bases and the J gene end by 0 bases; junction bases not matched to a gene: 2. The CDR3 extends over 16 amino acids. CDR1 MSHET and CDR2 SYDVDS come from the germline V gene.

A note on this clone: Gene labels here are mouse ones. The read gets to within 4 residues of the CDR3 end, and the germline J gene fills in the rest. V usage is TRBV13-3 and J usage is TRBJ2-2; TRBD2 aligns across 8 bases. In germline, CDR1 is NNHDY, CDR2 SYVADS. V was pared by 4 bases and J by 1 base, with 3 bases of the junction left unmatched. This CDR3 region has 15 residues. The covered CDR3 bases are TGTGCCAGCAGTCCCACTGGGGGAAACACCGGG. Its translation: CASSPTGGNTG. The whole CDR3 sequence is CASSPTGGNTGQLYF.

This clone was seen more than once but under ten times. The genes and germline here are from mouse. The DNA ends 4 residues before the CDR3 does, and the rest of the CDR3 is filled in from the germline J gene. This sequence joins TRBV13-3 and TRBJ2-5; 7 bases are shared with TRBD1. The CDR3 totals 13 residues. Germline CDR1 reads NNHDY; CDR2 reads SYVADS. The part of the CDR3 DNA that was read is TGTGCCAGCAGTGGACAGGGAAAAGAC. Amino acid sequence: CASSGQGKD. The entire CDR3 is CASSGQGKDTQYF.

As for this clone: Genes and germline are mouse. The read terminates 4 residues ahead of where the CDR3 ends, so the germline J gene completes it. This sequence joins TRBV1 and TRBJ1-2; tentative D call: TRBD1 (6 bases). Trimming shortened V by 4 bases and J by 4 bases, and 13 bases separated the two germline ends. This CDR3 has 14 residues. Germline V CDR1 and CDR2: NSQYPW, LRSPGD (reference sequence). The CDR3 bases that were read are TGCACCTGCAGTGACAGGGCGGATGGCTCC. It encodes CTCSDRADGS. The whole CDR3 region reads CTCSDRADGSDYTF.

At least ten counts were recorded for this clone. Germline and genes: mouse. The sequenced fragment ends 4 residues before the CDR3 boundary, so the rest is inferred from the germline J gene. This chain links TRBV17 with TRBJ2-3; TRBD2 agrees at 12 bases. The germline V gene has CDR1 MNHDT and CDR2 YYDKIL. CDR3 size: 17 residues. V lost 6 bases, J lost 1 base, and 8 bases stayed unmatched. The CDR3 bases that were read are TGTGCTAGCAGCAGACTGGGGGGGCGCCGCCGTGCAGAA. It specifies CASSRLGGRRRAE. The CDR3, in full, reads CASSRLGGRRRAETLYF.

Turning to this clone: Gene names are mouse gene names. Within the sample, other DNA sequences also encode this same CDR3. CDR3 sequence: CTCSADRGYAEQFF. The part of the CDR3 DNA that was read is TGCACCTGCAGTGCGGACAGGGGATATGCT. V usage is TRBV1 and J usage is TRBJ2-1, with 9 positions matching TRBD1. The read terminates 4 residues ahead of where the CDR3 ends, so the germline J gene completes it. CDR3 length equals 14 residues. CDR1 is NSQYPW and CDR2 is LRSPGD in the germline V gene (reference sequence). The V segment lost 3 bases and the J segment 4 bases; nucleotides outside the gene matches: 1. Variable domain in full (rest from reference TRBV1 and TRBJ2-1): VTLLEQNPRWRLVPRGQAVNLRCILKNSQYPWMSWYQQDLQKQLQWLFTLRSPGDKEVKSLPGADYLATRVTDTELRLQVANMSQGRTLYCTCSADRGYAEQFFGPGTRLTVL.

Only a few counts were recorded for this clone. Mouse germline and gene names are used. The sequence runs out 4 residues before the end of the CDR3; the remainder is reconstructed from the germline J gene. Distinct nucleotide sequences in the sample also encode this CDR3. V and J are TRBV13-2 and TRBJ2-2; a weak D match, TRBD2 (5 bases). The germline gives CDR1 NNHNN, CDR2 SYGAGS (reference sequence). The length of the CDR3 is 14 residues. Trimming removed 1 base from V and 3 bases from J, with 7 bases in between. The sequenced part of the CDR3 DNA is TGTGCCAGCGGTGATCTTGGGGACACCGGG. This sequence encodes CASGDLGDTG. The CDR3 as a whole reads CASGDLGDTGQLYF.